These 10 T cell receptor beta chains were sequenced from one sample in a study of OX40 agonist ivuxolimab in advanced cancers. Produced via immunoSEQ multiplex PCR; TCRdb's table is partial and in-frame only. The sample contains some 50,000 clones, roughly 90% of which appear only once. Sequencing used CD4+ or CD8+ T cells sorted from blood, obtained in a trial of the OX40 agonist ivuxolimab. These receptors came from an adult with an advanced solid tumor such as melanoma, head and neck, liver or kidney cancer.

The rearrangement links TRBV9 to TRBJ2-1, with TRBD1 identical over 7 bases. Germline-derived CDR1 and CDR2 are SGDLS and YYNGEE. The J segment lost 4 bases and the V segment lost 4 bases, leaving 8 bases of the junction unmatched. The CDR3 is 15 amino acids. Here the CDR3 reads CASSTTGATYNEQFF. CDR3 sequence (DNA): TGTGCCAGCAGCACAACAGGGGCAACTTACAATGAGCAGTTCTTC.

CDR3 protein: CATSRDGGPRETQYF. In DNA form, the CDR3 reads TGTGCCACCAGCAGAGATGGGGGGCCGAGGGAGACCCAGTACTTC. This chain joins TRBV15 and TRBJ2-5, with D possibly called TRBD1 or TRBD2 (6 bases each). V lost 0 bases and J lost 5, with 13 bases in between. The CDR3 has 15 amino acids. In germline, CDR1 is LNHNV, CDR2 YYDKDF (reference sequence). Drawing the rest from reference TRBV15 and TRBJ2-5, the complete variable domain is DAMVIQNPRYQVTQFGKPVTLSCSQTLNHNVMYWYQQKSSQAPKLLFHYYDKDFNNEADTPDNFQSRRPNTSFCFLDIRSPGLGDTAMYLCATSRDGGPRETQYFGPGTRLLVL.

This chain connects TRBV28 to TRBJ2-7; tentatively, D is TRBD1 or TRBD2 (5 bases each). CDR3 size: 17 residues. Germline-derived CDR1 and CDR2 are MDHEN and SYDVKM. Trimming removed 4 bases at V and 0 bases at J, with 19 bases between. The CDR3 spells CASSSAPGRLSSYEQYF. CDR3 sequence (DNA): TGTGCCAGCAGTTCAGCCCCGGGACGGCTTAGCTCCTACGAGCAGTACTTC.

The gene calls are TRBV14 and TRBJ2-5; TRBD2 matches at 10 bases. The CDR3 extends over 18 amino acids. V lost 1 base, J lost 3 bases, and 11 bases stayed unmatched. Per germline, CDR1 SGHDN and CDR2 FVKESK. The CDR3 DNA reads TGTGCCAGCAGCCAAGGCGGATGGGGGACTAGCGCTGAAGAGACCCAGTACTTC. Translated, it gives CASSQGGWGTSAEETQYF.

CDR3 nucleotide sequence: TGTGCCAGCAGCTCCCCTAGCGGGAGGAACAATGAGCAGTTCTTC. Amino acid sequence: CASSSPSGRNNEQFF. The chain joins TRBV7-2 to TRBJ2-1; TRBD2 matches 11 bases. CDR1 is SGHTA, CDR2 FQGNSA, per germline. The V segment lost 4 bases and the J segment 5 bases; nucleotides outside the gene matches: 4. CDR3 length: 15 amino acids.

The chain couples TRBV27 to TRBJ2-7; 7 bases line up with TRBD1. V was clipped by 5 bases and J by 2 bases; unmatched bases: 6. Per germline, CDR1 MNHEY and CDR2 SMNVEV (reference sequence). The CDR3 covers 14 residues. In DNA form, the CDR3 reads TGTGCCAGCAGTCCCCACGGGACAGCCTACGAGCAGTACTTC. It is translated as CASSPHGTAYEQYF.

V and J are TRBV11-2 and TRBJ1-6, with TRBD1 as a possible D gene (5 bases). The V gene lost 2 bases and the J gene lost 6 bases, with 5 bases spanning the gap. The CDR3 has 13 residues. Germline V CDR1 and CDR2: SGHAT, FQNNGV. The CDR3 nucleotides read TGTGCCAGCAGCTTAAGGGGTAATTCACCCCTCCACTTT. This gives the protein CASSLRGNSPLHF.

CDR3 sequence: CASSQEGPRGLSYEQYF. Here the CDR3 DNA reads TGCGCCAGCAGCCAAGAAGGTCCTAGGGGGCTCTCCTACGAGCAGTACTTC. The chain uses TRBV4-3 and TRBJ2-7; 7 bases are a match to TRBD1. After removal of 0 bases from V and 0 bases from J, the junction contained 8 bases not matched to a gene. Germline V gene sequence: CDR1 LGHNA, CDR2 YSLEER. There are 17 residues in the CDR3.

The chain carries TRBV6-5 and TRBJ2-3; D remains unclear. The germline V gene encodes CDR1 MNHEY and CDR2 SVGAGI. The germline V and J ends were trimmed by 1 base and 1 base, with 6 bases remaining between them. This CDR3 is 14 amino acids long. Written as DNA, the CDR3 is TGTGCCAGCAGTTACTTCAGCGGCACAGATACGCAGTATTTT. It yields the protein CASSYFSGTDTQYF.

CDR3 in DNA: TGCAGCGTTGAATTTCAGAGTTCCGAAAAACTGTTTTTT. It translates to CSVEFQSSEKLFF. V gene TRBV29-1 combines with J gene TRBJ1-4; D gene ambiguous. V was pared by 2 bases and J by 8 bases, with 12 bases between. Germline-derived CDR1 and CDR2 are SQVTM and ANQGSEA. The CDR3 has 13 residues.